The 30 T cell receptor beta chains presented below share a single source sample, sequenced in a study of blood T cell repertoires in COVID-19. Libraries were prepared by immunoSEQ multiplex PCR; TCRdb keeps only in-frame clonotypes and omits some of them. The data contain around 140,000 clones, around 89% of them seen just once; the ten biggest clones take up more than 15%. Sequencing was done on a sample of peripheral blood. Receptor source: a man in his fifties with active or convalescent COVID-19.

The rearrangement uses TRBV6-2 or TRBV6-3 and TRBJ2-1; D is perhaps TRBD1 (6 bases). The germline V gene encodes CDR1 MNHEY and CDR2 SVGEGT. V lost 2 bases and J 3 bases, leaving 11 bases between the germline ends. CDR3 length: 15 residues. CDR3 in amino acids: CASSYTGTYYNEQFF. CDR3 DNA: TGTGCCAGCAGTTACACCGGGACATACTACAATGAGCAGTTCTTC.

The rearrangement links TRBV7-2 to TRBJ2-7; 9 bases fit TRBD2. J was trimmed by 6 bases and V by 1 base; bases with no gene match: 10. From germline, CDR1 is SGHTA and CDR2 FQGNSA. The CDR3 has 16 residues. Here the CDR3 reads CASSLGPLAGGPEQYF. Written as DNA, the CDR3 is TGTGCCAGCAGCTTAGGCCCTCTGGCGGGGGGGCCCGAGCAGTACTTC.

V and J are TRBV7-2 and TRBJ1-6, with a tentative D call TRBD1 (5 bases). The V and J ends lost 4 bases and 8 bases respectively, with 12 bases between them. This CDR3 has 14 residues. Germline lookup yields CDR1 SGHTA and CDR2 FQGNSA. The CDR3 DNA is TGTGCCAGCAGCTCTAACAGGCAGGATTCACCCCTCCACTTT. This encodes CASSSNRQDSPLHF.

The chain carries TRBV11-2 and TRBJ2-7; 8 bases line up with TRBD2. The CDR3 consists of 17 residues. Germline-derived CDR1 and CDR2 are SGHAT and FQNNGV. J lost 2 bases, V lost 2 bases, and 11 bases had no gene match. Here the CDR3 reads CASSLSSSGQHPYEQYF. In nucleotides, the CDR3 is TGTGCCAGCAGCTTAAGTTCTAGCGGGCAACACCCCTACGAGCAGTACTTC.

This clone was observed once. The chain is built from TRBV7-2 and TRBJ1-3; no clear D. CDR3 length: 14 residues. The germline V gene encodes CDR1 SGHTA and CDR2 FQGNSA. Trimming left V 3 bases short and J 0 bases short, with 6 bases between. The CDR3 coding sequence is TGTGCCAGCAGCTTGACACCCTCTGGAAACACCATATATTTT. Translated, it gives CASSLTPSGNTIYF.

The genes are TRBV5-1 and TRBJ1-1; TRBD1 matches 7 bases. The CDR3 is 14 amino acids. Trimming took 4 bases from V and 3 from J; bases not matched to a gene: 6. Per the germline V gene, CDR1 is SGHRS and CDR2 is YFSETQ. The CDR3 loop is CASSTMGQYTEAFF. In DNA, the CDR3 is TGCGCCAGCAGCACCATGGGACAGTACACTGAAGCTTTCTTT.

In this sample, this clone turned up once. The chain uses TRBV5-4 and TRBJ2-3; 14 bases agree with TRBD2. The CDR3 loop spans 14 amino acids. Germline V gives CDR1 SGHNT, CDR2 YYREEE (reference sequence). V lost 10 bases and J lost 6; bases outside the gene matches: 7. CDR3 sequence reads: CAGGLAGVYDTQYF. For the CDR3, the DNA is TGTGCCGGGGGACTAGCGGGAGTTTACGATACGCAGTATTTT.

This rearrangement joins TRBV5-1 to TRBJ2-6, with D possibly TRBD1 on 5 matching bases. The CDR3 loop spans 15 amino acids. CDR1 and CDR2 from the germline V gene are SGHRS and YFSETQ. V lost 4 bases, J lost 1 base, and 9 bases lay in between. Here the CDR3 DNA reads TGCGCCAGCAGCCCACGACAGTCTGGGGCCAACGTCCTGACTTTC. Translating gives CASSPRQSGANVLTF.

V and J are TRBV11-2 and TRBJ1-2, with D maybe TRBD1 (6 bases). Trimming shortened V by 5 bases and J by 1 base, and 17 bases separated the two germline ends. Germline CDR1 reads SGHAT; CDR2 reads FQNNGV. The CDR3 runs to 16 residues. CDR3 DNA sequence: TGTGCCAGCAGCGGGGGGGGCGTAGGTAATAACTATGGCTACACCTTC. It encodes CASSGGGVGNNYGYTF.

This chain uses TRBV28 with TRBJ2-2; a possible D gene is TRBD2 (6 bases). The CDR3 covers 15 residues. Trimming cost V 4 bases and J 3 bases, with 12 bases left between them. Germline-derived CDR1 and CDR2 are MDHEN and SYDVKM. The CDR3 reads CASSSPGLHTGELFF. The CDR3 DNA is TGTGCCAGCAGTTCCCCGGGACTCCACACCGGGGAGCTGTTTTTT. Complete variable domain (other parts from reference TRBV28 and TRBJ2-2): DVKVTQSSRYLVKRTGEKVFLECVQDMDHENMFWYRQDPGLGLRLIYFSYDVKMKEKGDIPEGYSVSREKKERFSLILESASTNQTSMYLCASSSPGLHTGELFFGEGSRLTVL.

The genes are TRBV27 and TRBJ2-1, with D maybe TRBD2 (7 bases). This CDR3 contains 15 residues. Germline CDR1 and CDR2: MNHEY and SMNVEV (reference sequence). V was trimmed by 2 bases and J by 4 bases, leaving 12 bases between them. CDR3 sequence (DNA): TGTGCCAGCAGTTTAAGGGGGGGGAAGTACAATGAGCAGTTCTTC. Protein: CASSLRGGKYNEQFF.

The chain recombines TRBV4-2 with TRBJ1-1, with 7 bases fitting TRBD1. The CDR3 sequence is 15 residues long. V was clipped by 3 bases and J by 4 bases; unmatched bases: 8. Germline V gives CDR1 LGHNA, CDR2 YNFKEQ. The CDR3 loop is CASSHAGTESTEAFF. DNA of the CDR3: TGTGCCAGCAGCCATGCCGGGACAGAATCCACTGAAGCTTTCTTT.

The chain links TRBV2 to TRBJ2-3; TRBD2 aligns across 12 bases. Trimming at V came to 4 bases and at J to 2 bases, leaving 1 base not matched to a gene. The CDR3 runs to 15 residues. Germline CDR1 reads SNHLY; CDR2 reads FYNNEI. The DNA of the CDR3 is TGTGCCAGCAGTGGACTAGCGGGAGTCACAGATACGCAGTATTTT. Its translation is CASSGLAGVTDTQYF.

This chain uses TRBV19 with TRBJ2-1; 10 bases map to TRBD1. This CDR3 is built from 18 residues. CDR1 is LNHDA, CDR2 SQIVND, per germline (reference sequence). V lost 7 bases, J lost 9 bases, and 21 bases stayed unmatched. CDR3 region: CASTQNYPGTGEGGEQFF. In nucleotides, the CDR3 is TGTGCCAGTACCCAAAACTACCCCGGGACAGGGGAGGGAGGTGAGCAGTTCTTC.

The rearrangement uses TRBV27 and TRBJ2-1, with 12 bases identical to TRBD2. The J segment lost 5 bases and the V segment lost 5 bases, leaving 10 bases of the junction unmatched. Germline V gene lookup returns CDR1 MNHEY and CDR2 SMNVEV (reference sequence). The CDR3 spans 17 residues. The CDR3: CASSHQTGLAGHNEQFF. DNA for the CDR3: TGTGCCAGCAGTCACCAAACGGGACTAGCGGGCCACAATGAGCAGTTCTTC.

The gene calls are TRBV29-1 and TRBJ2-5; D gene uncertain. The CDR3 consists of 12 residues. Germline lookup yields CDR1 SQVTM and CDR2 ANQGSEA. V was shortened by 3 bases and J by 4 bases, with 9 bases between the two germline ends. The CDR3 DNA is TGCAGCGTTGACCCGGCAGGAGAGACCCAGTACTTC. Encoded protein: CSVDPAGETQYF.

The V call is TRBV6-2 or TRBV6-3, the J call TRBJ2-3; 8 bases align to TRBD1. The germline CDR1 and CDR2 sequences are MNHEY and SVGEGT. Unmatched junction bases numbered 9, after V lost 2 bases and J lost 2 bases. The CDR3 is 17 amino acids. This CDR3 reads CASSYRTGLGATDTQYF. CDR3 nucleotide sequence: TGTGCCAGCAGTTACAGGACAGGGCTGGGGGCCACAGATACGCAGTATTTT.

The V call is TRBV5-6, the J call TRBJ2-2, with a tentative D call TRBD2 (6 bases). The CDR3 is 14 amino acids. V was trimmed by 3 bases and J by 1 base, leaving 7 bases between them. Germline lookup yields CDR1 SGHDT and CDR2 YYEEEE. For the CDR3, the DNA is TGTGCCAGCAGCTGGGGGGAGAACACCGGGGAGCTGTTTTTT. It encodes CASSWGENTGELFF.

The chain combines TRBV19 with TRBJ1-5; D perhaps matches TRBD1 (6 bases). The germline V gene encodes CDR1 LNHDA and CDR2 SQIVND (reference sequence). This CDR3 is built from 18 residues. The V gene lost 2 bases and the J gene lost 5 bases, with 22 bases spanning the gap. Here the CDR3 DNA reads TGTGCCAGTAGTATAAAGGGGCGGGGGGCGAGACTACATCAGCCCCAGCATTTT. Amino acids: CASSIKGRGARLHQPQHF.

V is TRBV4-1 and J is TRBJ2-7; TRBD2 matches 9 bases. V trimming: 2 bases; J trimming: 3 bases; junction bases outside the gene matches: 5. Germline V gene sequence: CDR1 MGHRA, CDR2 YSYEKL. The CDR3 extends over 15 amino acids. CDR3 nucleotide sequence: TGCGCCAGCAGCCAACAAGCGGGAGGTGACTACGAGCAGTACTTC. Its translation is CASSQQAGGDYEQYF.

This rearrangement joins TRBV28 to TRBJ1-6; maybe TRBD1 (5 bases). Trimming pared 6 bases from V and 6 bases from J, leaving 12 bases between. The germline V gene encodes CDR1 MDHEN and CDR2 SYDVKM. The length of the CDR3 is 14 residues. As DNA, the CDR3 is TGTGCCAGCAGCCCGACAGTAACTAATTCACCCCTCCACTTT. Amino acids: CASSPTVTNSPLHF.

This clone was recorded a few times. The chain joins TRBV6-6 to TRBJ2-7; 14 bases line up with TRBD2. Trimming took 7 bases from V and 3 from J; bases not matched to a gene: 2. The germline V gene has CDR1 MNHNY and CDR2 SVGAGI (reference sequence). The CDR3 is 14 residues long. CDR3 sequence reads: CASIGTSGSYEQYF. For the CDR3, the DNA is TGTGCCAGCATCGGGACTAGCGGGAGCTACGAGCAGTACTTC.

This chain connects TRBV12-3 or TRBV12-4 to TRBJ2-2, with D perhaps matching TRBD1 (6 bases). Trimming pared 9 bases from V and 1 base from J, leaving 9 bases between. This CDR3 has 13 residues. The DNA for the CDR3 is TGTGCCAGTCGGACAGAGAACACCGGGGAGCTGTTTTTT. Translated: CASRTENTGELFF.

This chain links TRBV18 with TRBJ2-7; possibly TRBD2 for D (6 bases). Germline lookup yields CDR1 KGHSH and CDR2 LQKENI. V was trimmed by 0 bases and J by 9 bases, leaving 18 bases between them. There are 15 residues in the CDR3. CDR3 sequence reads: CASSPPSRRGTGQYF. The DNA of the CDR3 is TGTGCCAGCTCACCACCGAGCAGGAGAGGGACTGGGCAGTACTTC.

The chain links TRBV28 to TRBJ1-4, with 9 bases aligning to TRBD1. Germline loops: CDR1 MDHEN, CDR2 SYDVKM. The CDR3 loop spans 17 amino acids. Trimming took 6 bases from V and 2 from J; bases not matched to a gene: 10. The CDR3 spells CASSGQGLLQTNEKLFF. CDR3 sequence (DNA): TGTGCCAGCAGCGGACAGGGGCTTTTGCAGACTAATGAAAAACTGTTTTTT.

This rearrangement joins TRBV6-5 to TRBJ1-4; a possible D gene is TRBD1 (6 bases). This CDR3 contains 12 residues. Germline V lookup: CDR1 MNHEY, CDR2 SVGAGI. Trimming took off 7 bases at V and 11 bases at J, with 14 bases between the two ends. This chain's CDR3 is CASKGGAPKLFF. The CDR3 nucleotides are TGTGCCAGCAAGGGGGGGGCACCCAAACTGTTTTTT.

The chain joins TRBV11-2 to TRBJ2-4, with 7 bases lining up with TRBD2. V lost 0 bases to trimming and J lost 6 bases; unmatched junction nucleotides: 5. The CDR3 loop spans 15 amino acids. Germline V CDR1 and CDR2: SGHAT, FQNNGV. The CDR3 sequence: CASSLDRLAVNIQYF. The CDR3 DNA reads TGTGCCAGCAGCTTAGATAGGCTAGCGGTAAACATTCAGTACTTC.

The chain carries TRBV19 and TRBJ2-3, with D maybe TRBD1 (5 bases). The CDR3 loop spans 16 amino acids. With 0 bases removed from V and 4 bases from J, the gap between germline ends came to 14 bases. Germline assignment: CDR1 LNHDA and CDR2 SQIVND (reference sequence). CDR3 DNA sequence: TGTGCCAGTAGTATAGATAAGGGCCTGGGGCCAGATACGCAGTATTTT. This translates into CASSIDKGLGPDTQYF. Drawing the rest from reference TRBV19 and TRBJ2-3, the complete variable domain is DGGITQSPKYLFRKEGQNVTLSCEQNLNHDAMYWYRQDPGQGLRLIYYSQIVNDFQKGDIAEGYSVSREKKESFPLTVTSAQKNPTAFYLCASSIDKGLGPDTQYFGPGTRLTVL.

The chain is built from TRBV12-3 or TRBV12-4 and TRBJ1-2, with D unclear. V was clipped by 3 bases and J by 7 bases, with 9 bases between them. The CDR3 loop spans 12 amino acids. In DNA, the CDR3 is TGTGCCAGCAGTTTCACAGATTCTGGCTACACCTTC. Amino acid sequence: CASSFTDSGYTF.

As DNA, the CDR3 is TGTGCCAGCTCACCGGAACAGTTGCCCAATCAGCCCCAGCATTTT. It yields the protein CASSPEQLPNQPQHF. The chain combines TRBV18 with TRBJ1-5; D uncertain. From germline, CDR1 is KGHSH and CDR2 LQKENI. V was trimmed by 3 bases and J by 3 bases, leaving 12 bases between them. This CDR3 has 15 residues. Looking up the rest from reference TRBV18 and TRBJ1-5 gives the full variable domain: NAGVMQNPRHLVRRRGQEARLRCSPMKGHSHVYWYRQLPEEGLKFMVYLQKENIIDESGMPKERFSAEFPKEGPSILRIQQVVRGDSAAYFCASSPEQLPNQPQHFGDGTRLSIL.